This T cell receptor (beta chain) was profiled in a study of OX40 agonist ivuxolimab in advanced cancers. Sequencing used immunoSEQ multiplex PCR; TCRdb keeps in-frame clones, though not all of them. The sample shows 12,000 to 15,000 clones, 80% of them seen only once. CDR1 is PRHDT, CDR2 FYEKMQ, per germline (reference sequence). V gave up 10 bases and J gave up 5 bases; unmatched junction bases: 8. The CDR3 covers 14 residues. The material was CD4+ or CD8+ T cells sorted from blood, obtained in a trial of the OX40 agonist ivuxolimab. The rearrangement joins TRBV13 to TRBJ2-1; 10 bases match TRBD1. The receptor was derived from an adult with an advanced solid tumor such as melanoma, head and neck, liver or kidney cancer. The CDR3 spells CATSADRGDNEQFF. For the CDR3, the DNA is TGTGCCACCTCTGCGGACAGGGGGGACAATGAGCAGTTCTTC.